This TCR beta chain was captured in a study of blood T cell repertoires in COVID-19. Trimming took 1 base from V and 6 from J, leaving 7 bases between them. Germline V lookup: CDR1 SEHNR, CDR2 FQNEAQ (reference sequence). This CDR3 has 13 residues. TCRdb's copy holds only in-frame clones and misses some; the assay was immunoSEQ multiplex PCR. Of around 75,000 clones listed, 85% to 90% are singletons. Sequencing used peripheral blood. This chain joins TRBV7-9 and TRBJ1-5; D unclear. The sequence came from a man aged 45-60 years with acute or convalescent COVID-19. The CDR3 region has the DNA TGTGCCAGCAGCTTAGTTGAGAGTCAGCCCCAGCATTTT. Amino acid sequence: CASSLVESQPQHF.